The 22 T cell receptor beta chains below all came from one sample that was sequenced in a study of spatial heterogeneity in lung cancer. Study-wide points: It was found that expanded intratumoral alpha and beta TCR counts tracked tumor mutation counts.

Time point defined: sample taken at primary tumor resection. TCRdb called the 5' RACE reads again in MiXCR, with one record for every CDR3 protein. The sample has fewer than 15,000 distinct CDR3 sequences; about 5.6% are singletons. Their cognate antigens are unknown. The sequences come from lung tumor tissue, collected at surgery. Receptors were obtained from a female donor with early-stage non-small cell lung cancer.

This clonotype was seen at least ten times. This chain connects TRBV12-3 or TRBV12-4 to TRBJ1-3, with unresolved D. This CDR3 is 15 amino acids long. The germline V and J ends were trimmed by 3 bases and 1 base, with 10 bases remaining between them. The CDR3 spells CASSFSASSGNTIYF. In DNA, the CDR3 is TGTGCCAGCAGTTTTTCGGCTTCGTCTGGAAACACCATATATTTT.

This clonotype was recorded many times. The chain links TRBV15 to TRBJ1-4, with 7 bases identical to TRBD1. The CDR3 totals 18 residues. Germline V CDR1 and CDR2: LNHNV, YYDKDF (reference sequence). V shed 0 bases, J shed 2 bases, and the junction held 9 bases outside the gene matches. In DNA, the CDR3 is TGTGCCACCAGCAGAGATGGTCTGCCAGGGGGGACTAATGAAAAACTGTTTTTT. Its protein is CATSRDGLPGGTNEKLFF.

The chain combines TRBV9 with TRBJ2-5; TRBD1 matches at 7 bases. Germline-derived CDR1 and CDR2 are SGDLS and YYNGEE. This CDR3 spans 14 amino acids. The ends lost 3 bases at V and 5 bases at J; junction bases unmatched: 7. The CDR3 sequence: CASSARGLGETQYF. In DNA, the CDR3 is TGTGCCAGCAGCGCAAGGGGGCTGGGGGAGACCCAGTACTTC.

This clonotype has ten or more counts. The chain recombines TRBV5-1 with TRBJ2-3; D is perhaps TRBD1 or TRBD2 (6 bases each). The CDR3 runs to 16 residues. V was pared by 4 bases and J by 0 bases, with 15 bases between. Germline lookup yields CDR1 SGHRS and CDR2 YFSETQ. DNA for the CDR3: TGCGCCAGCAGCCCGGGGGCCAGGGGTAGCACAGATACGCAGTATTTT. It codes for CASSPGARGSTDTQYF.

This clonotype was recorded at least ten times. V is TRBV4-3 and J is TRBJ2-2, with D tentatively TRBD2 (5 bases). The V end was cut by 1 base, the J end by 9 bases, with 12 bases between. This CDR3 has 14 residues. Germline-derived CDR1 and CDR2 are LGHNA and YSLEER. Here the CDR3 reads CASSQGLSGWELFF. CDR3 in DNA: TGCGCCAGCAGCCAAGGGTTGAGCGGCTGGGAGCTGTTTTTT.

This clonotype has a count of ten or more. The genes are TRBV9 and TRBJ2-5, with 8 bases fitting TRBD2. Trimming cost V 3 bases and J 1 base; bases outside gene matches: 8. The CDR3 is 16 amino acids. Looked up from germline, CDR1 is SGDLS and CDR2 is YYNGEE. The chain's CDR3 is CASSGAPRGAQETQYF. DNA of the CDR3: TGTGCCAGCAGCGGGGCGCCGCGGGGGGCCCAAGAGACCCAGTACTTC.

This clonotype was detected ten times or more. V gene TRBV10-2 combines with J gene TRBJ2-2, with a weak D call TRBD2 (5 bases). The germline gives CDR1 WSHSY, CDR2 SAAADI. Trimming took 6 bases from V and 1 from J, leaving 12 bases between them. The CDR3 contains 15 residues. CDR3 region: CASRITGMNTGELFF. The CDR3 DNA sequence: TGCGCCAGCAGAATTACGGGGATGAACACCGGGGAGCTGTTTTTT.

This clonotype has at least ten counts. The chain links TRBV20-1 to TRBJ1-2, with D maybe TRBD1 (5 bases). Germline V gene sequence: CDR1 DFQATT, CDR2 SNEGSKA (reference sequence). The CDR3 consists of 12 residues. V lost 4 bases, J lost 5 bases, and 11 bases lay in between. The CDR3 protein is CSATGTGYGYTF. CDR3 DNA sequence: TGCAGTGCTACTGGAACAGGTTATGGCTACACCTTC.

This clonotype appeared many times. V and J are TRBV7-9 and TRBJ2-1; perhaps TRBD2 as D (7 bases). CDR1 is SEHNR and CDR2 is FQNEAQ in the germline V gene (reference sequence). The ends were cut back, 0 bases at V and 7 bases at J, with 10 bases in the middle. The CDR3 consists of 14 residues. CDR3 amino acids: CASSLAGGRNEQFF. Here the CDR3 DNA reads TGTGCCAGCAGCTTAGCGGGGGGGCGGAATGAGCAGTTCTTC.

This clonotype was observed many times. The chain is built from TRBV5-1 and TRBJ1-5; unclear D gene. CDR1 is SGHRS, CDR2 YFSETQ, per germline. V lost 0 bases and J 0 bases, leaving 4 bases between the germline ends. This CDR3 spans 14 amino acids. CDR3 coding DNA: TGCGCCAGCAGCTTGGACGATAGCAATCAGCCCCAGCATTTT. Protein product: CASSLDDSNQPQHF.

The rearrangement uses TRBV5-6 and TRBJ2-2, with D tentatively TRBD1 (6 bases). Trimming pared 4 bases from V and 4 bases from J, leaving 11 bases between. Germline V gene data show CDR1 as SGHDT and CDR2 as YYEEEE. The CDR3 extends over 14 amino acids. The CDR3 is CASSGRQVTGELFF. CDR3 coding DNA: TGTGCCAGCAGCGGCAGACAGGTCACCGGGGAGCTGTTTTTT.

In its sample, this clonotype was seen many times. The chain uses TRBV18 and TRBJ2-7; possibly TRBD2 for D (6 bases). Germline CDR1 is KGHSH and CDR2 is LQKENI. Trimming cost V 8 bases and J 10 bases, with 21 bases left between them. CDR3 size: 13 residues. The CDR3 is CASTNNAEGRQYF. CDR3 nucleotide sequence: TGTGCCAGCACCAACAACGCGGAGGGACGTCAGTACTTC.

At least ten counts were recorded for this clonotype. V and J are TRBV6-5 and TRBJ2-1; 8 bases fit TRBD2. The CDR3 extends over 15 amino acids. Germline V CDR1 and CDR2: MNHEY, SVGAGI. V trimming: 6 bases; J trimming: 8 bases; junction bases outside the gene matches: 12. This chain's CDR3 is CASSAGTRSLDEQFF. The DNA of the CDR3 is TGTGCCAGCAGCGCCGGGACTAGGAGTCTGGATGAGCAGTTCTTC.

This clonotype was found many times. V usage is TRBV7-3 and J usage is TRBJ2-2, with TRBD2 matching over 9 bases. Germline-derived CDR1 and CDR2 are SGHTA and FQGTGA. Trimming cost V 4 bases and J 7 bases; bases outside gene matches: 13. This CDR3 region has 17 residues. For the CDR3, the DNA is TGTGCCAGCAGCTCACGAGTGAGCGGGGGGCGGAGCGGGGAGCTGTTTTTT. This gives the protein CASSSRVSGGRSGELFF.

This clonotype was counted at least ten times. The chain couples TRBV29-1 to TRBJ2-1; 8 positions agree with TRBD1. This CDR3 contains 11 residues. The germline CDR1 and CDR2 sequences are SQVTM and ANQGSEA. The V segment lost 7 bases and the J segment 13 bases; nucleotides outside the gene matches: 9. The CDR3, as DNA: TGCAGCGCTGGAACAGGGGGTGCTCAGTTCTTC. It is translated as CSAGTGGAQFF.

This clonotype was seen repeatedly, ten times or more. The chain links TRBV7-8 to TRBJ2-7; 8 positions match TRBD2. Trimming at V came to 1 base and at J to 7 bases, leaving 6 bases not matched to a gene. This CDR3 has 14 amino acids. Germline CDR1 reads SGHVS; CDR2 reads FQNEAQ. For the CDR3, the DNA is TGTGCCAGCAGCTTAGAACTAGCGGAGGGGGAGCAGTACTTC. It translates to CASSLELAEGEQYF.

This clonotype was detected many times. J is TRBJ2-7 and V is TRBV7-9; D is perhaps TRBD1 or TRBD2 (5 bases each). Germline V gene lookup returns CDR1 SEHNR and CDR2 FQNEAQ (reference sequence). The V end lost 0 bases, the J end lost 6 bases, and 15 bases lay between the germline ends. The CDR3 sequence is 15 residues long. CDR3 amino acids: CASSLAGVGLGEQYF. CDR3 coding DNA: TGTGCCAGCAGCTTAGCGGGGGTAGGGTTGGGCGAGCAGTACTTC. Complete variable domain (other parts from reference TRBV7-9 and TRBJ2-7): DTGVSQNPRHKITKRGQNVTFRCDPISEHNRLYWYRQTLGQGPEFLTYFQNEAQLEKSRLLSDRFSAERPKGSFSTLEIQRTEQGDSAMYLCASSLAGVGLGEQYFGPGTRLTVT.

This clonotype was seen many times. This rearrangement joins TRBV6-5 to TRBJ1-4, with D possibly TRBD1 on 5 matching bases. Germline-derived CDR1 and CDR2 are MNHEY and SVGAGI. Trimming left V 0 bases short and J 11 bases short, with 16 bases between. This CDR3 comprises 15 residues. The CDR3: CASSYSGTDMSKLFF. The DNA for the CDR3 is TGTGCCAGCAGTTACTCAGGGACCGACATGTCTAAACTGTTTTTT.

This clonotype was seen ten or more times. CDR3 sequence reads: CASSLGRGQEKLFF. As DNA, the CDR3 is TGTGCCAGCAGCCTGGGGAGGGGGCAGGAAAAACTGTTTTTT. The gene calls are TRBV7-9 and TRBJ1-4; 7 bases align to TRBD1. The CDR3 runs 14 residues. V gave up 5 bases and J gave up 8 bases; unmatched junction bases: 8. Looked up from germline, CDR1 is SEHNR and CDR2 is FQNEAQ (reference sequence).

This clonotype was counted at least ten times. V is TRBV12-3 or TRBV12-4 and J is TRBJ1-3, with TRBD1 as a possible D gene (6 bases). Trimming took 3 bases from V and 5 from J, leaving 14 bases between them. The CDR3 runs 15 residues. The CDR3 loop reads CASSFRGAGRNTIYF. The CDR3 DNA sequence: TGTGCCAGCAGTTTTCGGGGGGCAGGAAGAAACACCATATATTTT.

By sample fraction, this clonotype is medium-sized. This rearrangement joins TRBV20-1 to TRBJ2-7; D remains unclear. Trimming took 3 bases from V and 2 from J, leaving 11 bases between them. The CDR3 contains 13 residues. The germline V gene encodes CDR1 DFQATT and CDR2 SNEGSKA (reference sequence). The CDR3 loop is CSASGLAPYEQYF. DNA for the CDR3: TGCAGTGCTAGTGGGCTGGCGCCCTACGAGCAGTACTTC.

This clonotype was counted many times. The V call is TRBV11-2, the J call TRBJ1-1; D is perhaps TRBD1 (6 bases). The V end lost 4 bases, the J end lost 10 bases, and 16 bases lay between the germline ends. This CDR3 region has 13 residues. Germline CDR1 reads SGHAT; CDR2 reads FQNNGV. The CDR3 sequence: CASSSGGTVGAFF. In DNA form, the CDR3 reads TGTGCCAGCAGCTCGGGGGGCACGGTTGGAGCTTTCTTT.